The sequence of this T cell receptor beta chain was determined in a study of shared clonotypes between healthy human individuals. Across several immunoSEQ plates, the genomic DNA of each subset was split evenly. The protocol was immunoSEQ multiplex PCR, while the TCRdb copy is restricted to in-frame clones and leaves out a portion. The data show about 480,000 clones, around 79% seen once. Study-level results: Limited genetic and exposure-history diversity came from having few donors.

The germline V gene encodes CDR1 LNHDA and CDR2 SQIVND (reference sequence). The V gene lost 7 bases and the J gene lost 7 bases, with 16 bases spanning the gap. The CDR3 is 14 residues long. Of note for this clone: Its antigen remains unknown.

Sample: PBMCs. This chain joins TRBV19 and TRBJ1-4; possible D gene TRBD1, 5 bases. This clonotype was obtained from a woman aged 40 to 49 in good health. Some clones in this sample may be carry-over from other donors' samples. The CDR3 loop is CASTAVSGGEKLFF. CDR3 coding DNA: TGTGCCAGTACCGCCGTGTCGGGGGGTGAAAAACTGTTTTTT.